These T cell receptor beta chains were read from a single sample in a study of T cells in localized non-small cell lung cancer. The method was immunoSEQ multiplex PCR; TCRdb's version includes in-frame clones alone and lacks a portion of them. The profile shows over 30,000 clones, approximately 87% of them singletons. The source was peripheral blood, collected before any cancer treatment. The receptor set was obtained from a man between 40 and 75 years old with stage I lung adenocarcinoma. Both conserved end residues are part of each CDR3. A D gene is named only where the DNA matches it firmly. Some rows have no size entry. The others give once, few or many, or a class for an expanded clone.

v_call	d_call	j_call	clone_size	cdr3_nt	cdr3_aa
TRBV18	-	TRBJ2-7	-	TGTGCCAGCTCAAATGGGGGCGAGCAGTACTTC	CASSNGGEQYF
TRBV5-1	TRBD1	TRBJ1-1	-	TGCGCCAGCAGCGGGACCCTTACAGGGGCCCCTGAAGCTTTCTTT	CASSGTLTGAPEAFF
TRBV11-2	-	TRBJ2-5	-	TGTGCCAGCAGCTCCGGATTCCAAGAGACCCAGTACTTC	CASSSGFQETQYF
TRBV7-2	TRBD1	TRBJ2-7	-	TGTGCCAGCAGCGACAGGACAGGGATAGGCTACGAGCAGTACTTC	CASSDRTGIGYEQYF
TRBV21-1	-	TRBJ1-1	-	TGTGCCAGCAGCTCCCTCACCGGGACAGAACTGATGAACACTGAAGCTTTCTTT	CASSSLTGTELMNTEAFF
TRBV2	TRBD1	TRBJ2-7	-	TGTGCCAGCAGTGTTGGGAAGACAGGGTCCTCCTACGAGCAGTACTTC	CASSVGKTGSSYEQYF
TRBV2	TRBD1	TRBJ2-1	-	TGTGCCAGCAGTGATACAGGGGGGATCAATGAGCAGTTCTTC	CASSDTGGINEQFF
TRBV11-3	TRBD2	TRBJ2-1	-	TGTGCCAGCAGCCGAGCGGGGGGCCCCTCCTACAATGAGCAGTTCTTC	CASSRAGGPSYNEQFF
TRBV6-5	-	TRBJ2-7	-	TGTGCCAGCGCCCTGGGCCGAGTACTTTCCTACGAGCAGTACTTC	CASALGRVLSYEQYF
TRBV6-1	-	TRBJ1-5	-	TGTGCCAGCAGTGAAATGAGGGGAGCCTCAAGGAATCAGCCCCAGCATTTT	CASSEMRGASRNQPQHF
TRBV29-1	-	TRBJ1-2	-	TGCAGCGTTAAGATGGGGGCGGGTTCCTATGGCTACACCTTC	CSVKMGAGSYGYTF
TRBV2	-	TRBJ2-1	once	TGTGCCAGCAGTGTAGGGGCCGGAGGGGGTGAGCAGTTCTTC	CASSVGAGGGEQFF
TRBV9	-	TRBJ2-5	-	TGTGCCAGCAGCCCCAATAGTGCGGGGACCCAGTACTTC	CASSPNSAGTQYF
TRBV7-8	TRBD1	TRBJ2-7	once	TGTGCCAGCAGCTCCTACGGAGGGGGACAGGCCTACGAGCAGTACTTC	CASSSYGGGQAYEQYF
TRBV7-9	TRBD1	TRBJ2-6	-	TGTGCCAGCAGCTCGGGACAGGGGAATGGGGCCAACGTCCTGACTTTC	CASSSGQGNGANVLTF
TRBV9	-	TRBJ2-2	-	TGTGCCAGCAGCGTGGGGGGACAGACCGCGAACACCGGGGAGCTGTTTTTT	CASSVGGQTANTGELFF
TRBV10-2	-	TRBJ1-2	-	TGCGCCAGCAGTGAGTCATCGAGCCACTATGGCTACACCTTC	CASSESSSHYGYTF
TRBV10-3	-	TRBJ2-7	few	TGTGCCATCTCCCGGGACTCAGGTCCCAACGAGCAGTACTTC	CAISRDSGPNEQYF
TRBV27	-	TRBJ2-7	-	TGTGCCAGCAGTCCCCCAGTTAGACCCTACGAGCAGTACTTC	CASSPPVRPYEQYF
TRBV11-2	TRBD1	TRBJ1-6	-	TGTGCCAGCAGCCGATTGGACAGGGGATATAATTCACCCCTCCACTTT	CASSRLDRGYNSPLHF
TRBV4-1	-	TRBJ1-1	few	TGCGCCAGCAGCCAAGATCTATGGATATCTGAAGCTTTCTTT	CASSQDLWISEAFF
TRBV5-5	TRBD1	TRBJ2-7	-	TGTGCCAGCAGCTTGCAGGGGGCGATCTTCCACGAGCAGTACTTC	CASSLQGAIFHEQYF
TRBV2	-	TRBJ1-4	-	TGTGCCAGCCTCAGGGTAGGATTAGAAAAACTGTTTTTT	CASLRVGLEKLFF
TRBV7-9	-	TRBJ2-2	-	TGTGCCAGCAGCCGGGACAAAACGAACACCGGGGAGCTGTTTTTT	CASSRDKTNTGELFF
TRBV19	TRBD1	TRBJ2-7	once	TGTGCCAGTAGTCGGGACAGGGGGTTCGACGAGCAGTACTTC	CASSRDRGFDEQYF
TRBV27	-	TRBJ2-2	-	TGTGCCAGCAGTTCCCTACTGTCCGGGGAGCTGTTTTTT	CASSSLLSGELFF
TRBV9	-	TRBJ2-7	-	TGTGCCAGCAGCGCCGACAGCTACGAGCAGTACTTC	CASSADSYEQYF
TRBV10-3	-	TRBJ1-5	-	TGTGCCATCAATTCCGTCCCAAATCAGCCCCAGCATTTT	CAINSVPNQPQHF
TRBV21-1	-	TRBJ2-5	-	TGTGCCAGCATTTATAGCGGGGGTGAGACCCAGTACTTC	CASIYSGGETQYF
TRBV5-1	-	TRBJ1-6	-	TGCGCCAGCAGCCCTGGGCCAGGGTTCGATTCACCCCTCCACTTT	CASSPGPGFDSPLHF
TRBV5-1	-	TRBJ2-3	-	TGCGCCAGCAGCTTAAAACCCCCCTCAACAGATACGCAGTATTTT	CASSLKPPSTDTQYF
TRBV2	TRBD1	TRBJ1-4	-	TGTGCCAGCAGCAAGACAGGGGTATTAGTTGAAAAACTGTTTTTT	CASSKTGVLVEKLFF
TRBV6-1	TRBD1	TRBJ2-1	-	TGTGCCAGCAGTGACGGGTCAGGGGGCTCCTACAATGAGCAGTTCTTC	CASSDGSGGSYNEQFF
TRBV5-1	-	TRBJ2-7	-	TGCGCCAGCAGCAGCATGCCGAGCTCCTACGAGCAGTACTTC	CASSSMPSSYEQYF
TRBV19	-	TRBJ1-1	-	TGTGCCAGTAGTATAGATCAGGGGCAGGGGAACACTGAAGCTTTCTTT	CASSIDQGQGNTEAFF
TRBV5-6	-	TRBJ2-7	-	TGTGCCAGCAGCTTGGTGGGCTACGAGCAGTACTTC	CASSLVGYEQYF
TRBV5-1	TRBD2	TRBJ2-5	-	TGCGCCAGCAGCTTGGACGTAAGCGGGGGAGGAGAGACCCAGTACTTC	CASSLDVSGGGETQYF